This entry lists 14 T cell receptor beta chains sequenced from one sample in a study of T cells after yellow fever vaccination. TCRdb used MiXCR to reprocess the 5' RACE reads, holding one entry per CDR3 protein. The data show approximately 260,000 distinct CDR3 sequences, around 5.2% seen once. The material sequenced was CD4+ T cells sorted from PBMCs, taken on the day of the yellow fever booster vaccination. These receptors came from a man aged 18 to 30 who received the YFV17D yellow fever vaccine.

The rearrangement links TRBV28 to TRBJ1-2; D is unclear. Germline V gene sequence: CDR1 MDHEN, CDR2 SYDVKM. The CDR3 is made up of 12 amino acids. CDR3 nucleotide sequence: TGTGCGACGCGAGACCCGAATTATGGCTACACCTTC. This translates into CATRDPNYGYTF.

Ten or more counts support this clonotype. The CDR3 DNA follows: TGTGCCAGCAGTGAAGGGGTCTCCACCGGGGAGCTGTTTTTT. Protein product: CASSEGVSTGELFF. The rearrangement uses TRBV25-1 and TRBJ2-2, with unresolved D. Between the trimmed V and J ends, which lost 2 bases and 4 bases, there was a span of 8 bases. From germline, CDR1 is MGHDK and CDR2 SYGVNS. CDR3 length equals 14 residues.

This clonotype has more than one count but fewer than ten. The CDR3 sequence: CASSLGGVNQPQHF. Written as DNA, the CDR3 is TGTGCCAGCAGTTTAGGGGGGGTAAATCAGCCCCAGCATTTT. V usage is TRBV27 and J usage is TRBJ1-5, with D possibly being TRBD1 (5 bases). Trimming took 2 bases from V and 4 from J, leaving 9 bases between them. Germline V gene data show CDR1 as MNHEY and CDR2 as SMNVEV (reference sequence). The CDR3 has 14 amino acids.

This rearrangement joins TRBV7-2 to TRBJ1-1; D is uncertain. Trimming took 5 bases from V and 4 from J, leaving 20 bases between them. The germline V gene has CDR1 SGHTA and CDR2 FQGNSA. The CDR3 is made up of 16 amino acids. CDR3 DNA: TGTGCCAGCAGCCCGCGGGCCACTTTGTTGAGCACTGAAGCTTTCTTT. Its protein product is CASSPRATLLSTEAFF.

The chain links TRBV3-1 to TRBJ1-1; D uncertain. The CDR3 runs 13 residues. V lost 4 bases to trimming and J lost 8 bases, with 14 bases between them. From germline, CDR1 is LGHDT and CDR2 YNNKEL (reference sequence). CDR3 nucleotides: TGTGCCAGCAGCCCGCATACCCGGCAGGAAGCTTTCTTT. It specifies CASSPHTRQEAFF.

V is TRBV7-9 and J is TRBJ2-5; D unresolved. This CDR3 comprises 15 residues. The V end lost 2 bases, the J end lost 7 bases, and 17 bases lay between the germline ends. Germline V gene lookup returns CDR1 SEHNR and CDR2 FQNEAQ (reference sequence). The CDR3 region has the DNA TGTGCCAGCAGCTTATTGGATACGGTCGAGACGACCCAGTACTTC. Encoded protein: CASSLLDTVETTQYF.

The table lists this clonotype with a few counts. V usage is TRBV6-5 and J usage is TRBJ1-2, with D unclear. The V gene lost 6 bases and the J gene lost 7 bases, with 18 bases spanning the gap. The CDR3 has 14 residues. Germline V gene sequence: CDR1 MNHEY, CDR2 SVGAGI. The CDR3 DNA follows: TGTGCCAGCAGATACGACCCGCGGGCATCTGGCTACACCTTC. Its protein is CASRYDPRASGYTF.

The table lists this clonotype with many counts. The J gene is TRBJ2-7, the V gene TRBV7-9; 7 nucleotides agree with TRBD1. The CDR3 consists of 14 residues. Trimming removed 5 bases from V and 0 bases from J; junction bases left unmatched: 4. Germline CDR1 is SEHNR and CDR2 is FQNEAQ (reference sequence). CDR3 in amino acids: CASSPGQSSYEQYV. The CDR3 nucleotides are TGTGCCAGCAGCCCGGGACAGAGCTCCTACGAGCAGTACGTC.

This sequence joins TRBV20-1 and TRBJ1-5, with D possibly TRBD1 on 5 matching bases. There are 13 residues in the CDR3. V was trimmed by 6 bases and J by 5 bases, leaving 14 bases between them. Germline loops: CDR1 DFQATT, CDR2 SNEGSKA (reference sequence). CDR3 residues: CSATRELHQPQHF. The CDR3 coding sequence is TGCAGTGCGACCAGGGAGCTACATCAGCCCCAGCATTTT.

The rearrangement uses TRBV7-2 and TRBJ1-5; no clear D gene. With 2 bases removed from V and 8 bases from J, the gap between germline ends came to 13 bases. The CDR3 is 14 amino acids. Germline V lookup: CDR1 SGHTA, CDR2 FQGNSA. This CDR3 is CASSLLAGTEPQHF. The DNA of the CDR3 is TGTGCCAGCAGCTTACTCGCAGGTACTGAGCCCCAGCATTTT.

The chain has TRBV6-4 and TRBJ2-1; D uncertain. The V gene's germline CDR1 is MRHNA and CDR2 SNTAGT. CDR3 length equals 13 residues. Trimming pared 5 bases from V and 1 base from J, leaving 6 bases between. CDR3 sequence (DNA): TGTGCCAGCAGTAGACTTTCCTACAATGAGCAGTTCTTC. It translates to CASSRLSYNEQFF.

The J gene is TRBJ2-3, the V gene TRBV2; D unclear. The germline V and J ends were trimmed by 8 bases and 0 bases, with 12 bases remaining between them. There are 14 residues in the CDR3. Germline V CDR1 and CDR2: SNHLY, FYNNEI. The CDR3 loop is CASQVLTSTDTQYF. The CDR3 DNA follows: TGTGCCAGCCAGGTATTGACTAGCACAGATACGCAGTATTTT.

This clonotype appeared many times. The chain combines TRBV12-3 or TRBV12-4 with TRBJ1-5; unclear D gene. This CDR3 contains 13 residues. V dropped 5 bases and J dropped 2 bases, with 7 bases sitting between them. The DNA for the CDR3 is TGTGCCAGCAGTCGCCCGGGCAATCAGCCCCAGCATTTT. It is translated as CASSRPGNQPQHF.

This clonotype was counted many times. The chain recombines TRBV4-3 with TRBJ2-7; unclear D gene. The germline V and J ends were trimmed by 0 bases and 3 bases, with 9 bases remaining between them. This CDR3 spans 14 amino acids. Germline CDR1 and CDR2: LGHNA and YSLEER. In nucleotides, the CDR3 is TGCGCCAGCAGCCAAGACCGGGCCAACTACGAGCAGTACTTC. It codes for CASSQDRANYEQYF.